This paragraph covers one TCR beta chain sequence. The data derive from a study of CD8 T cells in Susac syndrome. The multiple sclerosis controls, all treatment-naive patients, had relapsing-remitting disease that was stable or active. RNA was extracted with the RNeasy kit, and a quantity of about 0.45 to 1 ug was reverse transcribed using random hexamers. One entry per CDR3 protein results from TCRdb running MiXCR on the immunoSEQ multiplex PCR reads. The profile shows roughly 400,000 distinct CDR3 sequences, roughly 85% of them singletons. The V gene end was trimmed by 4 bases and the J gene end by 2 bases; junction bases not matched to a gene: 6. The V gene's germline CDR1 is LGHDT and CDR2 YNNKEL (reference sequence). This CDR3 has 15 residues.

The chain recombines TRBV3-1 with TRBJ2-7, with TRBD2 identical over 9 bases. The clonotype comes from a human donor with multiple sclerosis. Sequencing used CD8+ T cells from PBMCs. The CDR3 nucleotides are TGTGCCAGCAGCCCTTTTAGCGGGGGCACCTACGAGCAGTACTTC. Translating gives CASSPFSGGTYEQYF.